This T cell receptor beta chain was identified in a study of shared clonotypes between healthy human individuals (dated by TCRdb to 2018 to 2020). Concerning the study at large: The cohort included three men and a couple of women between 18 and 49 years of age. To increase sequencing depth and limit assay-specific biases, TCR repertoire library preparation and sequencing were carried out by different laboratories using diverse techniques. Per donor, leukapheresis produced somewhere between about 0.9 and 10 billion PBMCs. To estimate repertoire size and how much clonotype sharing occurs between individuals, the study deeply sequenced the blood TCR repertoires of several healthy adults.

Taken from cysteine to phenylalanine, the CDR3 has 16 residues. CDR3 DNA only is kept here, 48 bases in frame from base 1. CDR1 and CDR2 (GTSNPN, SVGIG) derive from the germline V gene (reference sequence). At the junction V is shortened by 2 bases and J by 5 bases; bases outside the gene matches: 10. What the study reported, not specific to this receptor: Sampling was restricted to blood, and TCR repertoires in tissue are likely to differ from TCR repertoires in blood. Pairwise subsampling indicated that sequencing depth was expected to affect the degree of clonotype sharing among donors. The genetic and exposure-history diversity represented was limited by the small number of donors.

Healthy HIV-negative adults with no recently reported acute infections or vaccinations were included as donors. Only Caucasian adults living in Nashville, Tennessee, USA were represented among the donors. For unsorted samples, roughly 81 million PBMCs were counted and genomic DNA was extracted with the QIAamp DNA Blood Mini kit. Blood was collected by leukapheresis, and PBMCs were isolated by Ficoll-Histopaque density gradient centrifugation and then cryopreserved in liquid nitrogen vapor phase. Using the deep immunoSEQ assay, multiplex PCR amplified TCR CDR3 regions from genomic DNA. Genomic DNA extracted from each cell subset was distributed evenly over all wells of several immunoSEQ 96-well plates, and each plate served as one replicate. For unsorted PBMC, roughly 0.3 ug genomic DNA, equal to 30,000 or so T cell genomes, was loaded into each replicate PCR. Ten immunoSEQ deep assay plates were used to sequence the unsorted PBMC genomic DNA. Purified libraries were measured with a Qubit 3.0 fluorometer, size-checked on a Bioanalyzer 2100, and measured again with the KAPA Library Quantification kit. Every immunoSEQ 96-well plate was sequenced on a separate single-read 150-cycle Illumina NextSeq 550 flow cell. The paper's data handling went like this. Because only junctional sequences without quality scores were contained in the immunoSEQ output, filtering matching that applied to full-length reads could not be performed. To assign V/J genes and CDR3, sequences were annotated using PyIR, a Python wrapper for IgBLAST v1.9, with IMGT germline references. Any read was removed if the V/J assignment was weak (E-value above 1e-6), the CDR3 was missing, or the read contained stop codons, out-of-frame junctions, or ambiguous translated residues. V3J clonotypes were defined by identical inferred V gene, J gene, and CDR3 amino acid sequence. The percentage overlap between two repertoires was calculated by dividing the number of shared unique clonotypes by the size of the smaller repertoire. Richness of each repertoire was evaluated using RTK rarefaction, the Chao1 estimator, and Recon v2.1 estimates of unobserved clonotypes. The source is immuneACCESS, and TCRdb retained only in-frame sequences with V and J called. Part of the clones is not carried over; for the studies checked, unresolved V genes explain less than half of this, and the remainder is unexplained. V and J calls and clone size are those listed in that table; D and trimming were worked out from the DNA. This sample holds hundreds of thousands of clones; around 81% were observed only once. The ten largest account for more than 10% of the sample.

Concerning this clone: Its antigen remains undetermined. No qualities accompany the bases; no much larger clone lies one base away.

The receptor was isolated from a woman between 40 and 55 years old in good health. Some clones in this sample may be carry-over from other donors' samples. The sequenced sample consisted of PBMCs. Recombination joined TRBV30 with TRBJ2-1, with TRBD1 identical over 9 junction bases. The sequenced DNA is TGTGCCTGGAGTACCCCCGGGACAGGGACGCACAATGAGCAGTTCTTC. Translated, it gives CAWSTPGTGTHNEQFF.